These 18 T cell receptor beta chains share one sample of origin, sequenced in a study of blood T cell repertoires in COVID-19. Method: immunoSEQ multiplex PCR; TCRdb's copy keeps in-frame clones and lacks some. The sample shows about 210,000 clones, around 84% of them seen only once. Sequencing was carried out using peripheral blood. Source of these receptors: a man in his fifties or sixties with active or convalescent COVID-19.

This clone showed up just once. This chain links TRBV4-3 with TRBJ1-2; TRBD1 aligns across 8 bases. Germline V gene sequence: CDR1 LGHNA, CDR2 YSLEER. This CDR3 has 16 residues. V was pared by 0 bases and J by 7 bases, with 10 bases of the junction left unmatched. The DNA of the CDR3 is TGCGCCAGCAGCCAAGATTTAGTGGACAGGGTGGGTGGCTACACCTTC. Translation gives CASSQDLVDRVGGYTF.

The J gene is TRBJ1-3, the V gene TRBV3-1 (or the pseudogene TRBV3-2); no clear D gene. The V and J ends lost 4 bases and 0 bases respectively, with 13 bases between them. Germline-derived CDR1 and CDR2 are LGHDT and YNNKEL (reference sequence). The CDR3 runs 16 residues. DNA of the CDR3: TGTGCCAGCAGCCTCCGATCGGCAGGCTCTGGAAACACCATATATTTT. It translates to CASSLRSAGSGNTIYF.

The chain joins TRBV28 to TRBJ2-5, with D maybe TRBD1 (6 bases). The CDR3 totals 13 residues. Germline assignment: CDR1 MDHEN and CDR2 SYDVKM. The V gene lost 5 bases and the J gene lost 5 bases, with 12 bases spanning the gap. The chain's CDR3 is CASSPQGWETQYF. Here the CDR3 DNA reads TGTGCCAGCAGTCCACAGGGCTGGGAGACCCAGTACTTC. Full variable domain (outside the CDR3, taken from reference TRBV28 and TRBJ2-5): DVKVTQSSRYLVKRTGEKVFLECVQDMDHENMFWYRQDPGLGLRLIYFSYDVKMKEKGDIPEGYSVSREKKERFSLILESASTNQTSMYLCASSPQGWETQYFGPGTRLLVL.

V gene TRBV28 combines with J gene TRBJ1-1; the D is unclear. The CDR3 sequence is 11 residues long. The V gene's germline CDR1 is MDHEN and CDR2 SYDVKM. The V gene lost 6 bases and the J gene lost 6 bases, with 8 bases spanning the gap. The CDR3 loop is CASSGWAEAFF. The CDR3, as DNA: TGTGCCAGCAGCGGGTGGGCTGAAGCTTTCTTT.

This chain joins TRBV5-1 and TRBJ2-1, with 8 bases identical to TRBD1. V dropped 0 bases and J dropped 3; count of bases not matched to a gene: 2. CDR3 length: 15 amino acids. Germline assignment: CDR1 SGHRS and CDR2 YFSETQ. This CDR3 reads CASSLEDRDYNEQFF. The CDR3 DNA reads TGCGCCAGCAGCTTGGAGGACAGGGACTACAATGAGCAGTTCTTC.

The J gene is TRBJ1-5, the V gene TRBV24-1; 9 positions agree with TRBD1. The CDR3 consists of 18 residues. Trimming took 2 bases from V and 6 from J; bases not matched to a gene: 13. The germline gives CDR1 KGHDR, CDR2 SFDVKD. The CDR3 sequence is CATSDSGTGTGWGQPQHF. The CDR3 region has the DNA TGTGCCACCAGTGATTCGGGTACCGGGACAGGGTGGGGTCAGCCCCAGCATTTT.

As concerns this clone: The same CDR3 also results from other DNA sequences found in this sample. The rearrangement links TRBV29-1 to TRBJ2-1; possible D gene TRBD1, 6 bases. Looked up from germline, CDR1 is SQVTM and CDR2 is ANQGSEA. CDR3 length: 11 amino acids. Deletions cut 4 bases from V and 6 bases from J, with 7 bases between. Here the CDR3 DNA reads TGCAGCGTTGCACAGGGCAATGAGCAGTTCTTC. It codes for CSVAQGNEQFF.

The J gene is TRBJ2-2, the V gene TRBV19; D uncertain. The CDR3 contains 15 residues. Germline CDR1 and CDR2: LNHDA and SQIVND (reference sequence). Trimming shortened V by 3 bases and J by 5 bases, and 13 bases separated the two germline ends. CDR3 nucleotides: TGTGCCAGTAGTATCCTTCGAGGCCAGACCGGGGAGCTGTTTTTT. Translating it yields CASSILRGQTGELFF.

Note on this clone: The junction shows a germline mismatch at one end, possibly a read error. The J gene is TRBJ2-1, the V gene TRBV7-7; 16 bases are a match to TRBD2. This CDR3 comprises 17 residues. Germline CDR1 and CDR2: SSHAT and FNYEAQ (reference sequence). The CDR3 DNA follows: TGTGCTAGCAGCCGGGGACTAGCGGGGGGGCCGTACAATGAGCAGTTCTTC. Translation gives CASSRGLAGGPYNEQFF.

A few counts support this clone. The chain combines TRBV5-1 with TRBJ1-1; D might be TRBD1 (6 bases). There are 18 residues in the CDR3. The germline gives CDR1 SGHRS, CDR2 YFSETQ. Trimming removed 2 bases from V and 5 bases from J, with 25 bases in between. CDR3 in amino acids: CASSFWRPGQLKETEAFF. The CDR3 coding sequence is TGCGCCAGCAGCTTTTGGCGTCCGGGACAATTGAAGGAGACTGAAGCTTTCTTT.

The chain uses TRBV24-1 and TRBJ1-1, with a possible D match to TRBD1 (6 bases). Deletions cut 4 bases from V and 3 bases from J, with 14 bases between. The CDR3 is made up of 15 amino acids. CDR1 KGHDR and CDR2 SFDVKD come from the germline V gene. For the CDR3, the DNA is TGTGCCACCAGTGACTCACGGACAGAGGACACTGAAGCTTTCTTT. This encodes CATSDSRTEDTEAFF.

The V call is TRBV18, the J call TRBJ2-2; tentative D call: TRBD1 (5 bases). This CDR3 contains 14 residues. Germline values: CDR1 KGHSH, CDR2 LQKENI. The V end lost 0 bases, the J end lost 6 bases, and 8 bases lay between the germline ends. The CDR3 here is CASSPPTRAGELFF. CDR3 DNA: TGTGCCAGCTCACCACCCACCAGGGCCGGGGAGCTGTTTTTT.

The V gene is TRBV2, the J gene TRBJ2-3; no firm D call. The V end was cut by 10 bases, the J end by 0 bases, with 20 bases between. This CDR3 spans 16 amino acids. Germline V gives CDR1 SNHLY, CDR2 FYNNEI. In DNA form, the CDR3 reads TGTGCCACCACTGATCCCGGTGTTGCTAGCACAGATACGCAGTATTTT. Translating it yields CATTDPGVASTDTQYF. Using reference TRBV2 and TRBJ2-3 for the parts outside the CDR3, the full variable domain is EPEVTQTPSHQVTQMGQEVILRCVPISNHLYFYWYRQILGQKVEFLVSFYNNEISEKSEIFDDQFSVERPDGSNFTLKIRSTKLEDSAMYFCATTDPGVASTDTQYFGPGTRLTVL.

The CDR3, as DNA: TGCGCCAGCAGCCAGAATTTAGCGGGTACGCAGTATTTT. It specifies CASSQNLAGTQYF. The J gene is TRBJ2-3, the V gene TRBV4-3, with 7 bases that match TRBD2. From germline, CDR1 is LGHNA and CDR2 YSLEER. The ends lost 3 bases at V and 8 bases at J; junction bases unmatched: 5. CDR3 length: 13 residues.

The chain links TRBV12-2 to TRBJ2-6; TRBD1, the D gene given by the table, was not confirmed from the DNA. TRBV12-2 is a listed pseudogene. CDR3 length equals 21 residues. CDR3 DNA: TGTGCAAGTCGCTTAGCACCAGTAGGACAGGTCCCATTCTCTGGGGCCAACGTCCTGACTTTC. It translates to CASRLAPVGQVPFSGANVLTF.

This clone was observed a few times. The rearrangement joins TRBV10-3 to TRBJ2-7; a possible D gene is TRBD2 (6 bases). The CDR3 consists of 13 residues. Germline-derived CDR1 and CDR2 are ENHRY and SYGVKD. V lost 8 bases and J 3 bases, leaving 14 bases between the germline ends. CDR3 amino acids: CAILQEGNYEQYF. CDR3 nucleotides: TGTGCCATCCTTCAGGAGGGGAACTACGAGCAGTACTTC.

This clone appeared once. The rearrangement uses TRBV19 and TRBJ2-1; tentative D call: TRBD1 (5 bases). CDR1 and CDR2 from the germline V gene are LNHDA and SQIVND (reference sequence). The ends were cut back, 4 bases at V and 5 bases at J, with 15 bases in the middle. There are 15 residues in the CDR3. The CDR3 loop reads CASSTPPGIHNEQFF. For the CDR3, the DNA is TGTGCCAGTAGTACCCCCCCAGGGATCCACAATGAGCAGTTCTTC.

The gene calls are TRBV4-1 and TRBJ1-5; 9 bases map to TRBD1. The CDR3 has 17 residues. V was pared by 2 bases and J by 2 bases, with 7 bases of the junction left unmatched. The germline gives CDR1 MGHRA, CDR2 YSYEKL. CDR3 nucleotide sequence: TGCGCCAGCAGCCAATCGGGACAGGGTCTGGGCAATCAGCCCCAGCATTTT. Amino acids: CASSQSGQGLGNQPQHF.